This T cell receptor beta chain is drawn from a study of identical twins. The study, taken as a whole, reports: Compared with models, monozygotic twins showed more out-of-frame TCR alpha sharing.

At least ten counts were recorded for this clonotype. Its antigen is still unknown. This CDR3 is 14 amino acids long. Germline V gene data show CDR1 as ENHRY and CDR2 as SYGVKD. Trimming took 6 bases from V and 5 from J; bases not matched to a gene: 7. Template switching added a universal primer binding site, and final cDNA carried unique molecular identifiers. Via MiXCR, TCRdb re-called the 5' RACE reads, giving one row per CDR3 protein. The top ten clones hold about 1.5% of a sample with roughly 630,000 distinct CDR3 sequences, just over 7% of them seen once. Another study also made use of these data, one on yellow fever vaccine responses in identical twins.

The TCR comes from a woman in her late teens or twenties in good health. The chain is built from TRBV10-3 and TRBJ2-5; 9 bases line up with TRBD1. Sequenced: PBMCs. CDR3 sequence (DNA): TGTGCCATCAGGCCGGGACAGGGCATTGAGACCCAGTACTTC. This gives the protein CAIRPGQGIETQYF.